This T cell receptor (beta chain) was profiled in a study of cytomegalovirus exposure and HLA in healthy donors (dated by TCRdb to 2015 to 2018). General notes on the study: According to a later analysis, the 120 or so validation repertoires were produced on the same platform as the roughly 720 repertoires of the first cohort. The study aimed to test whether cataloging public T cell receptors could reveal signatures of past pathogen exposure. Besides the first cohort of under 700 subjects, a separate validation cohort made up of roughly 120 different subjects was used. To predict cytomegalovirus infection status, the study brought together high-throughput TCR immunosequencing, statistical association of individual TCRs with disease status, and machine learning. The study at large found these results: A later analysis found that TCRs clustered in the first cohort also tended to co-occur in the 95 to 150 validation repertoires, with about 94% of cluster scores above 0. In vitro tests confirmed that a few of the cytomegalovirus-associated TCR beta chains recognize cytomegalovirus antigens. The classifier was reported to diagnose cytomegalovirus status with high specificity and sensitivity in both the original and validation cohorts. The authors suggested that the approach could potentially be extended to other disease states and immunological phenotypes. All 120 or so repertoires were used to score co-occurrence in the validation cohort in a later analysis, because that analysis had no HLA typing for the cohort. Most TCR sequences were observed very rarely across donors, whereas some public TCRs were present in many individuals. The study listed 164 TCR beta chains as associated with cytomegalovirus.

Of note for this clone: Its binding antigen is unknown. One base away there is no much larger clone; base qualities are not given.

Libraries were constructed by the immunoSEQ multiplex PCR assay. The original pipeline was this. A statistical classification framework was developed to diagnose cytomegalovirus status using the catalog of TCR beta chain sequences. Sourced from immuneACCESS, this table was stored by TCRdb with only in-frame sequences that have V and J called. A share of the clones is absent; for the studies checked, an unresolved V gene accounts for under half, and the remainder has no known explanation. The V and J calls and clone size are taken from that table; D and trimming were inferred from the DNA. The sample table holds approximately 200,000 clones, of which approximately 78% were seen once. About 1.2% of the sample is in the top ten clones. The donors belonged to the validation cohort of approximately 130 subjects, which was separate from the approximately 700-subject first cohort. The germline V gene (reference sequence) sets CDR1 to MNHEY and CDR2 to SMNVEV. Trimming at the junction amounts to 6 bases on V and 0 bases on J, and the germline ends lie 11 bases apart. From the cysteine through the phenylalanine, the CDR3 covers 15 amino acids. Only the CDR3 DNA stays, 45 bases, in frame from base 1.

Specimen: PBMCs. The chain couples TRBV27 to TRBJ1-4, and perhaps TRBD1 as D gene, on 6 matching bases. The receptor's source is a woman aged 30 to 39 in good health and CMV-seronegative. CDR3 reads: CASSSSGATNEKLFF. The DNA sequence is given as TGTGCCAGCAGCTCGTCAGGGGCAACTAATGAAAAACTGTTTTTT.